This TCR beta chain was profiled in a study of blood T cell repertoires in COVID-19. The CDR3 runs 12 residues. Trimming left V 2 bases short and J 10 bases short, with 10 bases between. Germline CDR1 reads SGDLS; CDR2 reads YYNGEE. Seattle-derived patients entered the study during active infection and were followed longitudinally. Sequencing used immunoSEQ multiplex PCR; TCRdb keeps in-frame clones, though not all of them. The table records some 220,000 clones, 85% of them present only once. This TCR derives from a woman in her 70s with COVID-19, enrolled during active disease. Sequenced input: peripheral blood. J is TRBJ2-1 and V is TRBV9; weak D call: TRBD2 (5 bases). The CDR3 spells CASSVQTGEQFF. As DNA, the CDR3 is TGTGCCAGCAGCGTCCAGACGGGAGAGCAGTTCTTC. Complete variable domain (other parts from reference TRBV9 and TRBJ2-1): DSGVTQTPKHLITATGQRVTLRCSPRSGDLSVYWYQQSLDQGLQFLIQYYNGEERAKGNILERFSAQQFPDLHSELNLSSLELGDSALYFCASSVQTGEQFFGPGTRLTVL.